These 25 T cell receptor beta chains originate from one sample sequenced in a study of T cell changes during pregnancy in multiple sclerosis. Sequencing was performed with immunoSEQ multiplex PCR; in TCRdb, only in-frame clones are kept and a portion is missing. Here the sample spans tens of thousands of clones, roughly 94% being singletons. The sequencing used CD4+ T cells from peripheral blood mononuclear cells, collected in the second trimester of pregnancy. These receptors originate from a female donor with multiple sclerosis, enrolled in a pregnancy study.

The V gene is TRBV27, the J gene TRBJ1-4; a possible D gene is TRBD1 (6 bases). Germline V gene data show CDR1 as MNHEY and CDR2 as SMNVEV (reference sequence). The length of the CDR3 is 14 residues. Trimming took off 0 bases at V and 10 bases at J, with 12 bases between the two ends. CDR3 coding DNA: TGTGCCAGCAGTTTATCGGGGGCGGGGGGAAAACTGTTTTTT. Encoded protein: CASSLSGAGGKLFF. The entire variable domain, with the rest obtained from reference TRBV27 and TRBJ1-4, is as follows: EAQVTQNPRYLITVTGKKLTVTCSQNMNHEYMSWYRQDPGLGLRQIYYSMNVEVTDKGDVPEGYKVSRKEKRNFPLILESPSPNQTSLYFCASSLSGAGGKLFFGSGTQLSVL.

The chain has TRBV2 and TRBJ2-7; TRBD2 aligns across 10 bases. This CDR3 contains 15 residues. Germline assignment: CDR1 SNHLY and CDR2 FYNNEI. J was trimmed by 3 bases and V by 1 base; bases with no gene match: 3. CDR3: CASSEGTSGLYEQYF. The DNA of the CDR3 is TGTGCCAGCAGTGAAGGGACTAGCGGCCTCTACGAGCAGTACTTC.

The CDR3 protein is CASSENRATYEQYF. CDR3 DNA sequence: TGTGCCAGCAGTGAGAACAGGGCCACCTACGAGCAGTACTTC. The chain recombines TRBV6-1 with TRBJ2-7, with D perhaps TRBD1 (6 bases). The V end was cut by 3 bases, the J end by 2 bases, with 11 bases between. The CDR3 is 14 residues long. CDR1 is MNHNS, CDR2 SASEGT, per germline.

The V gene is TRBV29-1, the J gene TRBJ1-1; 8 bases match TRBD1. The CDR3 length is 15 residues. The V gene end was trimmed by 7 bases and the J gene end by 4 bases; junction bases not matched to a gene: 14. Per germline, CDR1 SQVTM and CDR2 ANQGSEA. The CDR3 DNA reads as TGCAGCGCCCGGACAGGGAAGGGTTTGAGCACTGAAGCTTTCTTT. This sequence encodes CSARTGKGLSTEAFF. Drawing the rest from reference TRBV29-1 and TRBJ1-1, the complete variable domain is SAVISQKPSRDICQRGTSLTIQCQVDSQVTMMFWYRQQPGQSLTLIATANQGSEATYESGFVIDKFPISRPNLTFSTLTVSNMSPEDSSIYLCSARTGKGLSTEAFFGQGTRLTVV.

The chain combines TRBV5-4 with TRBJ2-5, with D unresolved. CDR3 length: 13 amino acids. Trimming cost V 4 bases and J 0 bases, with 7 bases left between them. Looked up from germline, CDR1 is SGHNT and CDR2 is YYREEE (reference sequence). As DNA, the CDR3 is TGTGCCAGCAGCCAAGCCTACCAAGAGACCCAGTACTTC. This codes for CASSQAYQETQYF.

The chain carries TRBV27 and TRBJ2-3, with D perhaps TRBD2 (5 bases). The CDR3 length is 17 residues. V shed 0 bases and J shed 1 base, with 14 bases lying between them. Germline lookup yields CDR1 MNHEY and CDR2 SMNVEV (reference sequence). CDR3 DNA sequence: TGTGCCAGCAGTTTATCTTGGAGGCCGAGGGGCACAGATACGCAGTATTTT. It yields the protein CASSLSWRPRGTDTQYF.

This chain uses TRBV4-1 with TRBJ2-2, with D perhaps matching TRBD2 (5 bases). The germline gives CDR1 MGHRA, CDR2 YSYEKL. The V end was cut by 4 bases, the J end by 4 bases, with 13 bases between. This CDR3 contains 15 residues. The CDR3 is CASSLSGVITGELFF. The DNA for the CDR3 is TGCGCCAGCAGCCTTTCCGGGGTGATCACCGGGGAGCTGTTTTTT.

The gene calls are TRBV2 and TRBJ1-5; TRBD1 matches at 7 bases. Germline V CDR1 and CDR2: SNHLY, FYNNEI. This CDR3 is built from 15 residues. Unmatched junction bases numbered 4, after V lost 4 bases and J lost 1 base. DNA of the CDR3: TGTGCCAGCAGTGGATACAGGGGCAGCAATCAGCCCCAGCATTTT. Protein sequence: CASSGYRGSNQPQHF.

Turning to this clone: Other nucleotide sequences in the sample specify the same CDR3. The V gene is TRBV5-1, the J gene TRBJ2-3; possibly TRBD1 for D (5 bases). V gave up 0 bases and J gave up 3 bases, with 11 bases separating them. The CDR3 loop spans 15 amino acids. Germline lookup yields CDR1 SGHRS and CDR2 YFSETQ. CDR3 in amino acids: CASSLDQPGTDTQYF. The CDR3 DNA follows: TGCGCCAGCAGCTTGGATCAGCCAGGGACAGATACGCAGTATTTT.

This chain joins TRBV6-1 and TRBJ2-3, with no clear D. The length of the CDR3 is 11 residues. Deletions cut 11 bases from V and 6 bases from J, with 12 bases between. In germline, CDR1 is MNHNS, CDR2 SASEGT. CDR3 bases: TGTGCCGTTACCGCGCTGGATACGCAGTATTTT. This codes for CAVTALDTQYF.

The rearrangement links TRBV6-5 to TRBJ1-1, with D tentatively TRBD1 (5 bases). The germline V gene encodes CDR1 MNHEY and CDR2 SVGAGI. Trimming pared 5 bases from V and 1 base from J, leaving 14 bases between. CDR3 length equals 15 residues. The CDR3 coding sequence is TGTGCCAGCAGTCCAGCCGAAGACAGGAACACTGAAGCTTTCTTT. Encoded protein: CASSPAEDRNTEAFF.

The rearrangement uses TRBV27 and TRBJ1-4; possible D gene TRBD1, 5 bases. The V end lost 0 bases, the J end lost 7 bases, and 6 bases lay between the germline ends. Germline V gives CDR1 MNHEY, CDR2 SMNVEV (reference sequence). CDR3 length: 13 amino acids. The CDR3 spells CASSLSGGEKLFF. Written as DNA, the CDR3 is TGTGCCAGCAGTTTATCGGGGGGTGAAAAACTGTTTTTT.

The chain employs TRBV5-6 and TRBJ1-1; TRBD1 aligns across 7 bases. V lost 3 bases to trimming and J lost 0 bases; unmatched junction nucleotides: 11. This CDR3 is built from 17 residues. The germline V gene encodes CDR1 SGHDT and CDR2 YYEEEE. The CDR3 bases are TGTGCCAGCAGCTCGATGGACAGGACTGTGATGAACACTGAAGCTTTCTTT. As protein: CASSSMDRTVMNTEAFF.

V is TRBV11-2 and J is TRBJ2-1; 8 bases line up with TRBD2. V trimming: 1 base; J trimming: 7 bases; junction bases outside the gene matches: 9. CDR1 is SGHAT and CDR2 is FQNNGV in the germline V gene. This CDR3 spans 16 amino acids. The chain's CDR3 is CASSLVAGRALNEQFF. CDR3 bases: TGTGCCAGCAGCTTAGTGGCCGGGAGGGCCTTGAATGAGCAGTTCTTC.

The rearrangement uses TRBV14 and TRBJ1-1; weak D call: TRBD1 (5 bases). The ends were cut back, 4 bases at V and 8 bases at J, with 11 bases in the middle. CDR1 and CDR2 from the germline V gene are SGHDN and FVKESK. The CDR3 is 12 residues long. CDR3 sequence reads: CASSPARTEAFF. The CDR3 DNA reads TGTGCCAGCAGCCCTGCTCGGACAGAAGCTTTCTTT.

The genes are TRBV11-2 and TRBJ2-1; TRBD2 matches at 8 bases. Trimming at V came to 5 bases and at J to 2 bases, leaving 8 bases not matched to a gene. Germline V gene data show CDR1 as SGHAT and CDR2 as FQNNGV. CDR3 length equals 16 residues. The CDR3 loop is CASSDTSGFTYNEQFF. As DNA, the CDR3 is TGTGCCAGCAGCGACACTAGCGGATTTACCTACAATGAGCAGTTCTTC.

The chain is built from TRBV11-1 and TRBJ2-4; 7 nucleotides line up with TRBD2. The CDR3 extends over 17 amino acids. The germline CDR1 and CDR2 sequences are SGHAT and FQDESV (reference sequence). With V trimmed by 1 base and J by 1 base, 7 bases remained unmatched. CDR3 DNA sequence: TGTGCCAGCAGCTTAGGTGGGTGGGAGGGGGCCAAAAACATTCAGTACTTC. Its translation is CASSLGGWEGAKNIQYF.

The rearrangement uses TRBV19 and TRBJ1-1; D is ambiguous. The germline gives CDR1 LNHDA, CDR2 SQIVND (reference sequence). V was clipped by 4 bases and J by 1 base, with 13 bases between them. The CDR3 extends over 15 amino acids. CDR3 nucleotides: TGTGCCAGTAGTAGTATTGGAGGAGGGAACACTGAAGCTTTCTTT. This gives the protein CASSSIGGGNTEAFF.

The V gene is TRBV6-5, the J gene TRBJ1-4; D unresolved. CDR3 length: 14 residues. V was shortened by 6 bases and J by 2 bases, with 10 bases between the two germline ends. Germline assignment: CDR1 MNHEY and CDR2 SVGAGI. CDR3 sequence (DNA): TGTGCCAGCAGAGTTAGAGGGACTAATGAAAAACTGTTTTTT. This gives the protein CASRVRGTNEKLFF.

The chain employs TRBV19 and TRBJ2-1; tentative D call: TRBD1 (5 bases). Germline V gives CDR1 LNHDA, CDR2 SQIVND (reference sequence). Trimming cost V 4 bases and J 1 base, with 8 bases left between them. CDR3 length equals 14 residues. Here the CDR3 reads CASSKAGSYNEQFF. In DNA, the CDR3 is TGTGCCAGTAGTAAAGCAGGGTCCTACAATGAGCAGTTCTTC.

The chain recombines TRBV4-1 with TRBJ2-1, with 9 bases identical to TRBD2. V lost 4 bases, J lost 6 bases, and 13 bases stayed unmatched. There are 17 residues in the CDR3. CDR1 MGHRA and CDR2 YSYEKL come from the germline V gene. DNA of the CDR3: TGCGCCAGCAGCCCAAGTTCGGCGGGGGGGCCGGGCAATGAGCAGTTCTTC. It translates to CASSPSSAGGPGNEQFF.

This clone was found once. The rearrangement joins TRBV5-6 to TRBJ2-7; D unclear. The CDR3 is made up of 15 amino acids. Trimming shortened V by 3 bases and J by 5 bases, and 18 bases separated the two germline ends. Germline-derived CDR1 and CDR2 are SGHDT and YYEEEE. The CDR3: CASSSGGPTYHEQYF. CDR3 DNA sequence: TGTGCCAGCAGCTCCGGTGGGCCGACGTACCACGAGCAGTACTTC.

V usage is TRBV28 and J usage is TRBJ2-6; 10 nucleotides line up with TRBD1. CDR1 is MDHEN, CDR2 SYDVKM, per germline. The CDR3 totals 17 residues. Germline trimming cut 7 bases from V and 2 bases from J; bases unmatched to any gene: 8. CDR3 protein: CASTLTGGVTGANVLTF. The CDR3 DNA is TGTGCCAGCACCTTGACAGGGGGCGTGACTGGGGCCAACGTCCTGACTTTC.

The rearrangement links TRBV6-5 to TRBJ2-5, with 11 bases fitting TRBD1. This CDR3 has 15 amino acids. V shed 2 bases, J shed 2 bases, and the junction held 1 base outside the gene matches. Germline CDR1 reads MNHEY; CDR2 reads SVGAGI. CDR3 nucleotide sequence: TGTGCCAGCAGTTACGGGACAGGGGGACAAGAGACCCAGTACTTC. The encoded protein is CASSYGTGGQETQYF.

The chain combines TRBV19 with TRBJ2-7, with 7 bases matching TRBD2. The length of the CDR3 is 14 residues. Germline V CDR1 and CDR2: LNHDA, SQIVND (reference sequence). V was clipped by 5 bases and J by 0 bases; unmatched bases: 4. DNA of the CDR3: TGTGCCAGTAGTGGGACTATCAACTCCTACGAGCAGTACTTC. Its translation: CASSGTINSYEQYF. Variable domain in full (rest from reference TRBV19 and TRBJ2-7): DGGITQSPKYLFRKEGQNVTLSCEQNLNHDAMYWYRQDPGQGLRLIYYSQIVNDFQKGDIAEGYSVSREKKESFPLTVTSAQKNPTAFYLCASSGTINSYEQYFGPGTRLTVT.